The T cell receptor beta chain under discussion was sequenced for a study of human T cells and chemical hapten exposure. Study results and caveats: TCRs exceeding a frequency of 1 in 1000 stayed unchanged under DPC sensitization.

From whole blood left unfractionated, total RNA was extracted. The table lists this clonotype with many counts. Its antigen is not identified. The library put unique molecular identifiers onto individual cDNA molecules. Authors' analysis steps: Per sample, the median was 95,638 TCRs, with values from around 24,000 to 710,000. In TCRdb, the 5' RACE reads were re-called with MiXCR into one record per CDR3 protein. For this entry, the V and J calls and clone size follow TCRdb and not the study's own pipeline. The sample records 120,000 to 150,000 distinct CDR3 sequences, around 4% being singletons. This CDR3 is built from 14 residues. Germline values: CDR1 MNHEY, CDR2 SVGAGI. V was trimmed by 6 bases and J by 15 bases, leaving 21 bases between them.

The chain has TRBV6-5 and TRBJ1-6; no firm D call. The clonotype comes from a female donor in good health. Here the CDR3 reads CASSQPGGTLYLHF. In DNA form, the CDR3 reads TGTGCCAGCAGCCAACCGGGAGGCACGCTCTACCTCCACTTT.